Shown below are 20 T cell receptor beta chains from a single sample sequenced in a study of neurological immune-mediated disorders. TCRdb passed the 5' RACE reads through MiXCR, listing each CDR3 protein once. The sample has about 44,000 distinct CDR3 sequences, around 6% seen once. The specimen sequenced was CD4+ T cells from blood. The receptors come from a woman in her 40s in good health.

This clonotype was detected many times. The chain has TRBV7-2 and TRBJ1-5, with D maybe TRBD1 (6 bases). The CDR3 loop spans 16 amino acids. Deletions cut 5 bases from V and 0 bases from J, with 14 bases between. CDR1 SGHTA and CDR2 FQGNSA come from the germline V gene. The CDR3 reads CASSPFGGLSNQPQHF. The DNA of the CDR3 is TGTGCCAGCAGCCCATTCGGGGGCCTTAGCAATCAGCCCCAGCATTTT.

This clonotype was counted ten times or more. The chain uses TRBV5-6 and TRBJ1-5, with TRBD1 matching over 7 bases. Trimming took 5 bases from V and 2 from J; bases not matched to a gene: 7. CDR1 and CDR2 from the germline V gene are SGHDT and YYEEEE. The CDR3 is 15 amino acids. CDR3 residues: CASRRQGSGNQPQHF. CDR3 DNA sequence: TGTGCCAGCAGACGACAGGGAAGCGGCAATCAGCCCCAGCATTTT.

This clonotype has ten or more counts. The genes are TRBV29-1 and TRBJ1-1, with 8 bases fitting TRBD1. V was pared by 6 bases and J by 4 bases, with 7 bases of the junction left unmatched. This CDR3 region has 13 residues. In germline, CDR1 is SQVTM, CDR2 ANQGSEA. The DNA for the CDR3 is TGCAGCGTCGGGCAGGGGGCAGGCACTGAAGCTTTCTTT. The encoded protein is CSVGQGAGTEAFF.

This clonotype appeared many times. The CDR3 DNA sequence: TGTGCCAGCAATTTGGACAGGGGGGTAAGCTACGAGCAGTACTTC. It codes for CASNLDRGVSYEQYF. The rearrangement uses TRBV28 and TRBJ2-7; 10 nucleotides align to TRBD1. Germline V CDR1 and CDR2: MDHEN, SYDVKM. This CDR3 has 15 amino acids. V gave up 7 bases and J gave up 3 bases; unmatched junction bases: 9.

J is TRBJ2-3 and V is TRBV18; no firm D call. V was clipped by 0 bases and J by 2 bases, with 6 bases between them. This CDR3 is built from 14 residues. Per the germline V gene, CDR1 is KGHSH and CDR2 is LQKENI. CDR3 sequence: CASSPPGYTDTQYF. CDR3 coding DNA: TGTGCCAGCTCACCACCGGGGTACACAGATACGCAGTATTTT.

This clonotype appeared many times. The chain combines TRBV28 with TRBJ1-1, with D perhaps TRBD1 (6 bases). V was pared by 9 bases and J by 7 bases, with 18 bases between. This CDR3 spans 13 amino acids. Germline V gene data show CDR1 as MDHEN and CDR2 as SYDVKM. The CDR3 coding sequence is TGTGCCAGTCAAGACAGGCTTGGAGGTGAAGCTTTCTTT. Translation: CASQDRLGGEAFF.

This clonotype was picked up many times. This rearrangement joins TRBV28 to TRBJ1-2, with D perhaps TRBD1 (5 bases). V was shortened by 3 bases and J by 3 bases, with 14 bases between the two germline ends. The CDR3 spans 15 residues. CDR1 is MDHEN and CDR2 is SYDVKM in the germline V gene. CDR3 nucleotide sequence: TGTGCCAGCAGTTTGGCTCTGGGGGGGGACTATGGCTACACCTTC. Translating it yields CASSLALGGDYGYTF.

This clonotype was recorded at least ten times. The chain joins TRBV20-1 to TRBJ2-7; TRBD1 agrees at 9 bases. The length of the CDR3 is 14 residues. Germline V gene lookup returns CDR1 DFQATT and CDR2 SNEGSKA (reference sequence). Losses at the gene ends were 6 bases for V and 2 bases for J; bases not matched to a gene: 8. The CDR3 DNA reads as TGCAGTGCACCCCGGACAGGGGTACCCTACGAGCAGTACTTC. Translation gives CSAPRTGVPYEQYF.

This clonotype appeared a few times. The chain combines TRBV5-4 with TRBJ1-5, with no clear D. V lost 3 bases, J lost 7 bases, and 11 bases lay in between. The CDR3 has 13 amino acids. Germline V lookup: CDR1 SGHNT, CDR2 YYREEE (reference sequence). The CDR3 loop is CASSSGSKQPQHF. CDR3 DNA sequence: TGTGCCAGCAGCTCCGGAAGTAAACAGCCCCAGCATTTT.

This clonotype was detected ten times or more. The chain uses TRBV5-1 and TRBJ2-5; TRBD2 agrees at 9 bases. Per germline, CDR1 SGHRS and CDR2 YFSETQ. V shed 0 bases and J 4 bases; nucleotides not matched to a gene: 10. The CDR3 has 17 amino acids. The CDR3 DNA reads as TGCGCCAGCAGCTTGGGGGGACTAGCCACCGGTGGAGAGACCCAGTACTTC. It specifies CASSLGGLATGGETQYF.

This clonotype was recorded many times. The chain combines TRBV20-1 with TRBJ2-1; 7 nucleotides agree with TRBD2. The CDR3 covers 17 residues. Germline loops: CDR1 DFQATT, CDR2 SNEGSKA (reference sequence). Trimming cost V 8 bases and J 0 bases; bases outside gene matches: 16. The CDR3 protein is CSPKGSASGSSYNEQFF. The CDR3 DNA is TGCAGTCCTAAAGGCTCGGCTAGCGGCAGCTCCTACAATGAGCAGTTCTTC.

This clonotype was counted only a few times. This may come from a read error, since a much larger clone is one base off. The chain couples TRBV7-3 to TRBJ1-1; no firm D call. Trimming took off 3 bases at V and 7 bases at J, with 15 bases between the two ends. Germline V gene lookup returns CDR1 SGHTA and CDR2 FQGTGA. This CDR3 comprises 14 residues. The CDR3 is CASSLGMATSEAFF. The CDR3 bases are TGTGCCAGCAGCTTGGGGATGGCGACGAGTGAAGCTTTCTTT.

This clonotype was found many times. V usage is TRBV5-1 and J usage is TRBJ1-5, with 7 bases identical to TRBD1. J gave up 0 bases and V 4 bases, and 7 bases lay outside the gene matches. CDR3 length equals 16 residues. CDR1 SGHRS and CDR2 YFSETQ come from the germline V gene. The chain's CDR3 is CASSPGAGGSNQPQHF. The CDR3 coding sequence is TGCGCCAGCAGCCCCGGAGCAGGGGGTAGCAATCAGCCCCAGCATTTT.

This clonotype was found many times. J is TRBJ2-7 and V is TRBV4-1, with 8 positions matching TRBD2. CDR1 MGHRA and CDR2 YSYEKL come from the germline V gene. This CDR3 spans 14 amino acids. V shed 3 bases and J 7 bases; nucleotides not matched to a gene: 8. The CDR3 region has the DNA TGCGCCAGCAGCCAGTTCTCGGGAGGGCCGGAGCAGTACTTC. It specifies CASSQFSGGPEQYF.

This clonotype appeared many times. The V and J genes are TRBV5-1 and TRBJ2-1, with 7 nucleotides matching TRBD2. Germline assignment: CDR1 SGHRS and CDR2 YFSETQ. Germline trimming cut 4 bases from V and 7 bases from J; bases unmatched to any gene: 8. CDR3 size: 14 residues. The CDR3 here is CASSGDGGWNEQFF. The DNA for the CDR3 is TGCGCCAGCAGCGGGGACGGGGGGTGGAATGAGCAGTTCTTC.

In its sample, this clonotype was seen many times. This chain connects TRBV11-2 to TRBJ1-2, with TRBD1 identical over 8 bases. The CDR3 totals 18 residues. Germline V gives CDR1 SGHAT, CDR2 FQNNGV. V dropped 6 bases and J dropped 0; count of bases not matched to a gene: 15. Here the CDR3 reads CASSSLRGTGTSNYGYTF. CDR3 bases: TGTGCCAGCAGTTCTCTGAGGGGGACAGGCACATCTAACTATGGCTACACCTTC.

In this sample, this clonotype turned up many times. The chain joins TRBV18 to TRBJ1-1; D not resolved. The germline V gene encodes CDR1 KGHSH and CDR2 LQKENI. The ends were cut back, 3 bases at V and 1 base at J, with 9 bases in the middle. CDR3 length equals 14 residues. The CDR3 DNA sequence: TGTGCCAGCTCACCTCAGGTCCCGAACACTGAAGCTTTCTTT. Protein: CASSPQVPNTEAFF.

This clonotype was recorded at least ten times. The chain carries TRBV5-1 and TRBJ1-1; D might be TRBD1 (6 bases). Germline V lookup: CDR1 SGHRS, CDR2 YFSETQ. This CDR3 contains 13 residues. The ends were cut back, 3 bases at V and 5 bases at J, with 11 bases in the middle. Here the CDR3 reads CASSSDRMTEAFF. Written as DNA, the CDR3 is TGCGCCAGCAGCTCCGACAGGATGACTGAAGCTTTCTTT.

This clonotype was seen ten or more times. For the CDR3, the DNA is TGTGCCAGCAGTTTTTCCCACCCAACAGCCAATCCGACAGGAGGTACCGGGGAGCTGTTTTTT. Translating gives CASSFSHPTANPTGGTGELFF. J is TRBJ2-2 and V is TRBV28, with D perhaps matching TRBD1 (6 bases). CDR1 is MDHEN and CDR2 is SYDVKM in the germline V gene. With 3 bases removed from V and 5 bases from J, the gap between germline ends came to 31 bases. CDR3 length: 21 amino acids.

Many counts were recorded for this clonotype. This chain connects TRBV20-1 to TRBJ2-2; 14 bases match TRBD2. V lost 5 bases, J lost 2 bases, and 4 bases stayed unmatched. Germline V gene sequence: CDR1 DFQATT, CDR2 SNEGSKA (reference sequence). This CDR3 comprises 16 residues. The DNA of the CDR3 is TGCAGTGCTCGACTAGCGGGAGGGTTAAACACCGGGGAGCTGTTTTTT. Translating gives CSARLAGGLNTGELFF.